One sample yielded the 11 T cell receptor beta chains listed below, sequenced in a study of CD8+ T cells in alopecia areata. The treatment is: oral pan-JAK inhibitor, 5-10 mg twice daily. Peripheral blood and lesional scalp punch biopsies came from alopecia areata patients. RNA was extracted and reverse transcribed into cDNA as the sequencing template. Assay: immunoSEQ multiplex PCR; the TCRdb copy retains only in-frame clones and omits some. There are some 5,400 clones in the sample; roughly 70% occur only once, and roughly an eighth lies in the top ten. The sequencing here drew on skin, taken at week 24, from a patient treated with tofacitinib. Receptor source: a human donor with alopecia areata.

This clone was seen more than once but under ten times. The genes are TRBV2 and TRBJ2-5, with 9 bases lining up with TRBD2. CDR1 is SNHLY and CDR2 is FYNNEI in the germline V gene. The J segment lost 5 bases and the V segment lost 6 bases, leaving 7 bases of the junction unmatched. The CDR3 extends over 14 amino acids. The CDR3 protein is CASRIAGAGETQYF. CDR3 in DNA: TGTGCCAGCAGAATAGCGGGGGCTGGGGAGACCCAGTACTTC.

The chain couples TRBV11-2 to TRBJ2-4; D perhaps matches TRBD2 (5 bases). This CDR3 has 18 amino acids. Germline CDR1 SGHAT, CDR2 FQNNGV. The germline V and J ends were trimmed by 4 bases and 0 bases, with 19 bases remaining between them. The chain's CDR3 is CASSSSPSSEIAKNIQYF. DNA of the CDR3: TGTGCCAGCAGCTCTAGCCCCTCTTCGGAGATAGCCAAAAACATTCAGTACTTC.

This CDR3 is CASSASGGAADTQYF. In DNA form, the CDR3 reads TGTGCCAGCAGTGCTAGCGGGGGGGCGGCAGATACGCAGTATTTT. The V and J genes are TRBV6-4 and TRBJ2-3; 12 positions agree with TRBD2. CDR3 length equals 15 residues. The V segment lost 4 bases and the J segment 4 bases; nucleotides outside the gene matches: 3. CDR1 and CDR2 (germline): MRHNA, SNTAGT.

This CDR3 reads CATSRDLGGNLWPQHF. DNA for the CDR3: TGTGCCACCAGCAGAGATTTAGGGGGGAACTTGTGGCCCCAGCATTTT. This chain joins TRBV15 and TRBJ1-5; tentatively, D is TRBD1 (6 bases). The CDR3 sequence is 16 residues long. V was shortened by 0 bases and J by 9 bases, with 18 bases between the two germline ends. Germline V gives CDR1 LNHNV, CDR2 YYDKDF (reference sequence).

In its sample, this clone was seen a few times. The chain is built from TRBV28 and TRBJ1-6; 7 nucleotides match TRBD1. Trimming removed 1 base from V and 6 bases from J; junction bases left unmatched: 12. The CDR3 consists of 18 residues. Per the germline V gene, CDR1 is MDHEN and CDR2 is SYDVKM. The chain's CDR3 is CASSLFTGANYFNSPLHF. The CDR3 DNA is TGTGCCAGCAGTTTATTTACAGGGGCAAACTACTTTAATTCACCCCTCCACTTT.

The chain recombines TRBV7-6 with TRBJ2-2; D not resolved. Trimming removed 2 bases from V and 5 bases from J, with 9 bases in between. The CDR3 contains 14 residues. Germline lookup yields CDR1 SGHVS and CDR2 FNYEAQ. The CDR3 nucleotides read TGTGCCAGCAGCTTAACGCACGGGACCGGGGAGCTGTTTTTT. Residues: CASSLTHGTGELFF.

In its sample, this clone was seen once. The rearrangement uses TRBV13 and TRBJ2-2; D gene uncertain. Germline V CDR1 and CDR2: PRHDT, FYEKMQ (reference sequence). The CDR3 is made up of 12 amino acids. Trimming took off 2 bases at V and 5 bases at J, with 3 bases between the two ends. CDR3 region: CASSLNTGELFF. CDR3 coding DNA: TGTGCCAGCAGCTTAAATACCGGGGAGCTGTTTTTT. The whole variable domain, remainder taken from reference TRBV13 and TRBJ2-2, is AAGVIQSPRHLIKEKRETATLKCYPIPRHDTVYWYQQGPGQDPQFLISFYEKMQSDKGSIPDRFSAQQFSDYHSELNMSSLELGDSALYFCASSLNTGELFFGEGSRLTVL.

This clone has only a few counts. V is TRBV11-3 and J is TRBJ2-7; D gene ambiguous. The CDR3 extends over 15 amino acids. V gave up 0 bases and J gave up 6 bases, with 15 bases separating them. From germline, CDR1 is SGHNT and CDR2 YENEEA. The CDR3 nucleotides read TGTGCCAGCAGCTTAGATATAGTTGCTTTGGGCGAGCAGTACTTC. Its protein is CASSLDIVALGEQYF.

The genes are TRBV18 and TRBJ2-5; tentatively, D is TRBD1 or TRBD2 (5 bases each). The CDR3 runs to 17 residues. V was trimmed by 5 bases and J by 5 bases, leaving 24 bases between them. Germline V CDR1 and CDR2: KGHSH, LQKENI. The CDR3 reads CASSSTSGTLGDETQYF. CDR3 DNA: TGTGCCAGCTCATCCACTTCCGGGACCCTGGGGGACGAGACCCAGTACTTC.

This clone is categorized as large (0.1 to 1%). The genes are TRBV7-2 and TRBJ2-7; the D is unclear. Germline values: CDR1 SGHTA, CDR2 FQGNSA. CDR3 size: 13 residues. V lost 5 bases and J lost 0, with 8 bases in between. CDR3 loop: CASSRWSSYEQYF. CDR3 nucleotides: TGTGCCAGCAGCCGCTGGAGCTCCTACGAGCAGTACTTC.

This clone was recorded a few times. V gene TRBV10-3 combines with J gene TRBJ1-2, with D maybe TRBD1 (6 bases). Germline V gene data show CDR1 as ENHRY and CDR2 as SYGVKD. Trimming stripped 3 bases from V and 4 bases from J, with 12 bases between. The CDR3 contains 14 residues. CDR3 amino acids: CAISDDRRSYGYTF. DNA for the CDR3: TGTGCCATCAGTGACGACAGGCGATCCTATGGCTACACCTTC.